The clone carrying this T cell receptor beta chain occurred a few times. What it recognizes is unknown. Time point here: week 47, end of study. Each dose of the vaccine consisted of 300 ug of mutant IDH1 20-mer peptide, with topical imiquimod. Each of the donors came in with new WHO grade 3 or 4 astrocytomas that were IDH1-mutant and ATRX-lost. Measured with immunoSEQ multiplex PCR; TCRdb has only the in-frame clones, and not every one. Altogether tens of thousands of clones are present, over 75% being singletons, with the ten largest covering 5.2%. These data are taken from a study of a mutant IDH1 vaccine in newly diagnosed glioma. As for the study in general: Vaccines were first given 4-6 weeks after radiotherapy alone, or with temozolomide cycles. Before enrollment, patients got radiotherapy alone, temozolomide alone, or mostly the combination.

CDR3 length: 13 residues. Germline CDR1 is MGHDK and CDR2 is SYGVNS. Trimming cost V 3 bases and J 3 bases, with 8 bases left between them. The V call is TRBV25-1, the J call TRBJ1-1; D call uncertain. The source material was PBMCs, sampled from a glioma patient whose treatment included an IDH1 peptide vaccine. The origin of this receptor is a man in his forties with glioma. In DNA, the CDR3 is TGTGCCAGCAGTGATACTCCCCACACTGAAGCTTTCTTT. Its protein product is CASSDTPHTEAFF.